These 17 T cell receptor beta chains share one sample of origin, sequenced in a study of T-cell reconstitution after alpha-beta-depleted transplantation in children. Researchers prepared the TCRbeta library using unique molecular identifiers, the study reports. TCRdb used MiXCR to reprocess the PCR reads, holding one entry per CDR3 protein. In the table there are 7,500 to 9,500 distinct CDR3 sequences, 25% to 30% of which are singletons. The sample was peripheral blood, taken 60 days after TCRalphabeta/CD19-depleted stem cell transplant. Receptor source: a boy in the first two years of life who had a stem cell transplant for SCID, so the T cells may come from the graft donor.

The table lists this clonotype with many counts. The chain combines TRBV10-1 with TRBJ1-1; TRBD1 matches at 7 bases. The CDR3 consists of 15 residues. V shed 3 bases and J 1 base; nucleotides not matched to a gene: 5. CDR1 is WNHNN, CDR2 SYGVQD, per germline (reference sequence). Written as DNA, the CDR3 is TGCGCCAGCAGTGAATCCGGGACAGAGAACACTGAAGCTTTCTTT. Translated: CASSESGTENTEAFF.

The chain has TRBV20-1 and TRBJ2-2; unclear D gene. The germline gives CDR1 DFQATT, CDR2 SNEGSKA (reference sequence). V shed 4 bases and J shed 1 base, with 13 bases lying between them. CDR3 size: 15 residues. This CDR3 reads CSATPIEENTGELFF. CDR3 coding DNA: TGCAGTGCTACCCCGATAGAGGAGAACACCGGGGAGCTGTTTTTT.

Judged by abundance, this clonotype is medium-sized. The V call is TRBV4-2, the J call TRBJ2-4, with D perhaps matching TRBD1 (6 bases). Trimming shortened V by 1 base and J by 0 bases, and 10 bases separated the two germline ends. Germline lookup yields CDR1 LGHNA and CDR2 YNFKEQ. This CDR3 has 16 amino acids. CDR3 residues: CASSQGDILAKNIQYF. CDR3 in DNA: TGTGCCAGCAGCCAAGGGGACATCCTAGCCAAAAACATTCAGTACTTC.

This clonotype was seen a handful of times. This chain's CDR3 is CASSLVFSGRAHEQYF. CDR3 coding DNA: TGTGCCAGCAGCTTAGTTTTTAGCGGGAGGGCCCACGAGCAGTACTTC. The chain combines TRBV7-9 with TRBJ2-7; 11 bases align to TRBD2. Germline values: CDR1 SEHNR, CDR2 FQNEAQ (reference sequence). V trimming: 1 base; J trimming: 5 bases; junction bases outside the gene matches: 7. The CDR3 spans 16 residues.

This clonotype rates as large. This chain connects TRBV12-3 or TRBV12-4 to TRBJ1-1; D is unresolved. The CDR3 has 13 amino acids. The ends were cut back, 7 bases at V and 2 bases at J, with 11 bases in the middle. DNA of the CDR3: TGTGCCAGCAATGGATTCATAAACACTGAAGCTTTCTTT. Its protein is CASNGFINTEAFF.

This clonotype has just a few counts. The V and J genes are TRBV11-3 and TRBJ2-7, with D unresolved. CDR1 and CDR2 (germline): SGHNT, YENEEA. Trimming cost V 5 bases and J 0 bases, with 5 bases left between them. This CDR3 spans 12 amino acids. The CDR3 sequence: CASSLSSYEQYF. CDR3 coding DNA: TGTGCCAGCAGCCTTAGCTCCTACGAGCAGTACTTC.

Within the sample, this clonotype is medium-sized. This chain joins TRBV20-1 and TRBJ1-2; TRBD1 matches at 7 bases. The germline CDR1 and CDR2 sequences are DFQATT and SNEGSKA (reference sequence). This CDR3 is built from 15 residues. J was trimmed by 5 bases and V by 3 bases; bases with no gene match: 12. The CDR3 region has the DNA TGCAGTGCTAGCCCCCCGTGGGCAGGGGGGTATGGCTACACCTTC. This codes for CSASPPWAGGYGYTF.

This clonotype was found many times. The CDR3 here is CASSALGQEQFF. The DNA of the CDR3 is TGTGCCAGCTCAGCACTGGGCCAGGAGCAGTTCTTC. The V gene is TRBV18, the J gene TRBJ2-1; D not certain. The length of the CDR3 is 12 residues. Trimming removed 5 bases at V and 10 bases at J, with 12 bases between. CDR1 and CDR2 (germline): KGHSH, LQKENI.

This chain links TRBV3-1 with TRBJ2-1, with 7 positions matching TRBD2. Germline CDR1 is LGHDT and CDR2 is YNNKEL (reference sequence). The V gene end was trimmed by 7 bases and the J gene end by 2 bases; junction bases not matched to a gene: 14. CDR3 length equals 17 residues. The CDR3 reads CASTNEGQREPYNEQFF. Here the CDR3 DNA reads TGTGCCAGCACCAACGAGGGCCAGCGGGAACCCTACAATGAGCAGTTCTTC.

This clonotype is labeled medium-sized (0.01 to 0.1%). The V call is TRBV10-3, the J call TRBJ2-5; TRBD2 might be the D (6 bases). Trimming cost V 10 bases and J 1 base, with 13 bases left between them. Germline V gene data show CDR1 as ENHRY and CDR2 as SYGVKD. CDR3 length equals 13 residues. This CDR3 is CATLGGPQETQYF. As DNA, the CDR3 is TGTGCCACCCTGGGAGGACCCCAAGAGACCCAGTACTTC.

In this sample, this clonotype is medium-sized. This sequence joins TRBV3-2 and TRBJ1-6; the table assigns TRBD1, which was not confirmed against the DNA. TRBV3-2 is noted as a pseudogene. The CDR3 extends over 16 amino acids. The CDR3 loop is CASSQLGPVGHSPLHF. DNA for the CDR3: TGTGCCAGCAGTCAACTGGGACCCGTCGGCCATTCACCCCTCCACTTT.

This clonotype is medium-sized within its sample. V usage is TRBV5-1 and J usage is TRBJ1-2; a possible D gene is TRBD1 (5 bases). The CDR3 consists of 13 residues. In germline, CDR1 is SGHRS, CDR2 YFSETQ. Trimming stripped 5 bases from V and 5 bases from J, with 13 bases between. CDR3 in DNA: TGCGCCAGCAGAATGGGGACGGATTATGGCTACACCTTC. It translates to CASRMGTDYGYTF.

The chain uses TRBV10-2 and TRBJ1-1; D is ambiguous. This CDR3 region has 13 residues. Germline CDR1 and CDR2: WSHSY and SAAADI. Deletions cut 0 bases from V and 0 bases from J, with 2 bases between. CDR3 sequence: CASSESLNTEAFF. The CDR3 DNA sequence: TGCGCCAGCAGTGAGTCGTTGAACACTGAAGCTTTCTTT.

The chain employs TRBV24-1 and TRBJ2-1; D unresolved. V was pared by 5 bases and J by 7 bases, with 5 bases between. The CDR3 runs to 11 residues. Germline-derived CDR1 and CDR2 are KGHDR and SFDVKD. The CDR3 here is CATSVWNEQFF. CDR3 DNA sequence: TGTGCCACCAGTGTGTGGAATGAGCAGTTCTTC.

This clonotype is labeled medium-sized. The chain employs TRBV5-1 and TRBJ1-3; D remains unclear. Germline V gives CDR1 SGHRS, CDR2 YFSETQ. Deletions cut 4 bases from V and 9 bases from J, with 17 bases between. The CDR3 length is 14 residues. The CDR3 DNA sequence: TGCGCCAGCAGCCCTGGGGTGACTCCGAGCACCATATATTTT. Protein product: CASSPGVTPSTIYF.

This clonotype is labeled medium-sized (0.01 to 0.1%). CDR3 residues: CASSPAGPYREETQYF. The CDR3 coding sequence is TGTGCCAGCTCACCGGCAGGGCCTTACAGGGAAGAGACCCAGTACTTC. The rearrangement uses TRBV18 and TRBJ2-5, with a tentative D call TRBD1 (6 bases). The germline V and J ends were trimmed by 3 bases and 3 bases, with 17 bases remaining between them. CDR1 is KGHSH and CDR2 is LQKENI in the germline V gene. The CDR3 consists of 16 residues.

The CDR3 spells CASSPLPFETQYF. CDR3 DNA: TGTGCCAGCTCACCTCTCCCGTTTGAGACCCAGTACTTC. The gene calls are TRBV18 and TRBJ2-5, with D unresolved. This CDR3 comprises 13 residues. From germline, CDR1 is KGHSH and CDR2 LQKENI. The ends were cut back, 3 bases at V and 5 bases at J, with 10 bases in the middle.